The sample holds one count of the clone carrying this T cell receptor beta chain. As yet, its antigen is unknown. The CDR3 is made up of 17 amino acids. Germline CDR1 MDHEN, CDR2 SYDVKM. Losses at the gene ends were 5 bases for V and 2 bases for J; bases not matched to a gene: 12. The sample comes from a study of T cell responses to AZD1222 COVID-19 vaccine. The protocol was immunoSEQ multiplex PCR, while the TCRdb copy is restricted to in-frame clones and leaves out a portion. Found here are 160,000 or so clones, approximately 90% of them singletons; the top ten hold 1.5% to 2%. General study results and limits: Sampling that yielded the repertoires occurred only after the peak T cell response.

This TCR was recovered from an adult in good health. The chain uses TRBV28 and TRBJ1-5; TRBD1 agrees at 7 bases. The starting material was peripheral blood, obtained on day 0 of AZD1222 vaccination. The CDR3 sequence: CASSNPKGALGNQPQHF. Here the CDR3 DNA reads TGTGCCAGCAGTAACCCTAAGGGGGCGCTTGGCAATCAGCCCCAGCATTTT.